These 14 T cell receptor beta chains share one sample of origin, sequenced in a study of OX40 agonist ivuxolimab in advanced cancers. Sequencing was performed with immunoSEQ multiplex PCR; in TCRdb, only in-frame clones are kept and a portion is missing. Of some 23,000 clones in the sample, about 81% were seen once. Sequencing used CD4+ or CD8+ T cells sorted from blood, obtained in a trial of the OX40 agonist ivuxolimab. Receptors originate from an adult with an advanced solid tumor such as melanoma, head and neck, liver or kidney cancer.

The chain is built from TRBV27 and TRBJ2-5; 8 bases align to TRBD1. Losses at the gene ends were 4 bases for V and 5 bases for J; bases not matched to a gene: 9. The V gene's germline CDR1 is MNHEY and CDR2 SMNVEV (reference sequence). This CDR3 spans 15 amino acids. The chain's CDR3 is CASSSFQGAGETQYF. The CDR3 DNA reads TGTGCCAGCAGTTCATTTCAGGGGGCCGGGGAGACCCAGTACTTC.

The V and J genes are TRBV7-3 and TRBJ2-1, with 7 positions matching TRBD1. V shed 3 bases and J 5 bases; nucleotides not matched to a gene: 1. Per the germline V gene, CDR1 is SGHTA and CDR2 is FQGTGA. The CDR3 loop spans 13 amino acids. DNA of the CDR3: TGTGCCAGCAGCTTGGGACAGCACAATGAGCAGTTCTTC. It specifies CASSLGQHNEQFF.

This clone was recorded a few times. The chain carries TRBV7-6 and TRBJ1-1; D is unresolved. CDR1 and CDR2 from the germline V gene are SGHVS and FNYEAQ. This CDR3 is 14 amino acids long. V shed 5 bases and J shed 0 bases, with 10 bases lying between them. CDR3 sequence (DNA): TGTGCCAGCAGCCCTGGCATGCTGAACACTGAAGCTTTCTTT. This gives the protein CASSPGMLNTEAFF. Using reference TRBV7-6 and TRBJ1-1 for the parts outside the CDR3, the full variable domain is GAGVSQSPRYKVTKRGQDVALRCDPISGHVSLYWYRQALGQGPEFLTYFNYEAQQDKSGLPNDRFSAERPEGSISTLTIQRTEQRDSAMYRCASSPGMLNTEAFFGQGTRLTVV.

This clone was counted once. The chain carries TRBV5-1 and TRBJ2-5; D ambiguous. Trimming pared 1 base from V and 0 bases from J, leaving 4 bases between. The CDR3 has 13 amino acids. Germline lookup yields CDR1 SGHRS and CDR2 YFSETQ. Written as DNA, the CDR3 is TGCGCCAGCAGCTTGATTTACCAAGAGACCCAGTACTTC. This encodes CASSLIYQETQYF.

J is TRBJ1-1 and V is TRBV29-1, with D hard to call. V lost 4 bases and J lost 1, with 16 bases in between. CDR3 size: 15 residues. Germline V gives CDR1 SQVTM, CDR2 ANQGSEA. The CDR3 protein is CSVVGEGTANTEAFF. As DNA, the CDR3 is TGCAGCGTTGTCGGTGAGGGAACTGCGAACACTGAAGCTTTCTTT.

The genes are TRBV6-1 and TRBJ1-5; D unclear. Trimming took 7 bases from V and 2 from J, leaving 6 bases between them. The CDR3 loop spans 12 amino acids. From germline, CDR1 is MNHNS and CDR2 SASEGT. CDR3 region: CASKEGNQPQHF. The CDR3 DNA reads as TGTGCCAGCAAGGAGGGCAATCAGCCCCAGCATTTT.

This clone was recorded a few times. This chain joins TRBV7-9 and TRBJ1-1; 9 nucleotides agree with TRBD1. Per germline, CDR1 SEHNR and CDR2 FQNEAQ (reference sequence). Losses at the gene ends were 5 bases for V and 6 bases for J; bases not matched to a gene: 7. The CDR3 extends over 14 amino acids. CDR3 amino acids: CASSPGQGLAEAFF. The CDR3 DNA is TGTGCCAGCAGCCCAGGACAGGGGCTCGCTGAAGCTTTCTTT. The variable domain in full, with the rest retrieved from reference TRBV7-9 and TRBJ1-1, is DTGVSQNPRHKITKRGQNVTFRCDPISEHNRLYWYRQTLGQGPEFLTYFQNEAQLEKSRLLSDRFSAERPKGSFSTLEIQRTEQGDSAMYLCASSPGQGLAEAFFGQGTRLTVV.

The chain uses TRBV6-5 and TRBJ2-1; no clear D gene. This CDR3 is built from 13 residues. V lost 7 bases and J 4 bases, leaving 11 bases between the germline ends. Germline V gives CDR1 MNHEY, CDR2 SVGAGI. CDR3 coding DNA: TGTGCCAGCACGGGTAACTTTTACAATGAGCAGTTCTTC. As protein: CASTGNFYNEQFF.

A single count supports this clone. The CDR3 reads CASSSGLGADTQYF. The CDR3 region has the DNA TGTGCCAGTAGTTCGGGACTAGGGGCAGATACGCAGTATTTT. The V gene is TRBV19, the J gene TRBJ2-3; 8 positions match TRBD2. V lost 5 bases, J lost 4 bases, and 5 bases stayed unmatched. The germline V gene encodes CDR1 LNHDA and CDR2 SQIVND (reference sequence). There are 14 residues in the CDR3.

The rearrangement uses TRBV4-1 and TRBJ2-7; D is unresolved. The CDR3 sequence is 14 residues long. Deletions cut 0 bases from V and 0 bases from J, with 6 bases between. CDR1 and CDR2 (germline): MGHRA, YSYEKL. The CDR3 coding sequence is TGCGCCAGCAGCCAAGATTCGACCTCCTACGAGCAGTACTTC. Translation: CASSQDSTSYEQYF.

The chain is built from TRBV11-3 and TRBJ2-1, with 11 bases identical to TRBD2. This CDR3 spans 14 amino acids. V was clipped by 3 bases and J by 9 bases; unmatched bases: 4. Germline CDR1 and CDR2: SGHNT and YENEEA. The CDR3 here is CASSFSGGEVEQFF. In DNA, the CDR3 is TGTGCCAGCAGCTTTAGCGGGGGGGAGGTTGAGCAGTTCTTC.

This sequence joins TRBV5-5 and TRBJ1-2; D remains unclear. V lost 0 bases to trimming and J lost 4 bases, with 10 bases between them. This CDR3 spans 14 amino acids. The germline CDR1 and CDR2 sequences are SGHKS and YYEKEE (reference sequence). The CDR3 here is CASSLAGPAYGYTF. The CDR3 DNA is TGTGCCAGCAGCTTGGCAGGACCAGCCTATGGCTACACCTTC. Looking up the rest from reference TRBV5-5 and TRBJ1-2 gives the full variable domain: DAGVTQSPTHLIKTRGQQVTLRCSPISGHKSVSWYQQVLGQGPQFIFQYYEKEERGRGNFPDRFSARQFPNYSSELNVNALLLGDSALYLCASSLAGPAYGYTFGSGTRLTVV.

J is TRBJ2-7 and V is TRBV27, with unresolved D. The germline V gene has CDR1 MNHEY and CDR2 SMNVEV (reference sequence). This CDR3 is built from 13 residues. V was trimmed by 5 bases and J by 11 bases, leaving 19 bases between them. The CDR3 DNA follows: TGTGCCAGCAGTCCGGACCACCTAGGGTTCGAGTACTTC. Translated: CASSPDHLGFEYF.

J is TRBJ2-3 and V is TRBV27; TRBD2 is a possible D gene (5 bases). CDR3 length: 12 amino acids. In germline, CDR1 is MNHEY, CDR2 SMNVEV (reference sequence). Trimming took 4 bases from V and 9 from J, leaving 11 bases between them. Written as DNA, the CDR3 is TGTGCCAGCAGTTCATCCTGGGAGACGCAGTATTTT. As protein: CASSSSWETQYF.